This TCR beta chain stems from a study of monozygotic twins with inflammatory bowel disease. The germline gives CDR1 SGHRS, CDR2 YFSETQ. This CDR3 region has 15 residues. Comment on this clonotype: What it recognizes is unknown.

The study, taken as a whole, reports: Support was absent for any single strong signal or clonotype linked to IBD. The study found lower TCRbeta diversity (inverse Simpson) in IBD patients than in healthy co-twins.

Per-sample cDNA came from eight separate reactions. With the 5' RACE reads reprocessed, TCRdb shows one record per CDR3 protein and no DNA. The sample holds about 440,000 distinct CDR3 sequences. Source material: blood. This chain joins TRBV5-1 and TRBJ2-7; TCRdb's D call of TRBD1 is untestable without DNA. This receptor was identified in a human donor with ulcerative colitis or Crohn's disease, or a healthy co-twin of an affected twin (not recorded which). The CDR3 loop is CASSLGGTGDYEQYF.